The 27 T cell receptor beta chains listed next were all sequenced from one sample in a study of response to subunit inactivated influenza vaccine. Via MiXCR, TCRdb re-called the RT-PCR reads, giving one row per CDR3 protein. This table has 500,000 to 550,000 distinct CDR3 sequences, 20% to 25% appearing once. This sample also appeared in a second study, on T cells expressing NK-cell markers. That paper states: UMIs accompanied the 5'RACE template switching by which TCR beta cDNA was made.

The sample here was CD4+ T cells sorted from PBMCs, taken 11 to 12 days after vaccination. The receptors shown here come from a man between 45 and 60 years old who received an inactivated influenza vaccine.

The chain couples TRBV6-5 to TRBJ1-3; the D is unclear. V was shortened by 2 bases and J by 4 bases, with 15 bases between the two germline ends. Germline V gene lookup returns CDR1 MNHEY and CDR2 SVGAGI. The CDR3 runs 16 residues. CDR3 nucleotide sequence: TGTGCCAGCAGTTACACCTCGGGCGGGCTCGGAAACACCATATATTTT. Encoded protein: CASSYTSGGLGNTIYF.

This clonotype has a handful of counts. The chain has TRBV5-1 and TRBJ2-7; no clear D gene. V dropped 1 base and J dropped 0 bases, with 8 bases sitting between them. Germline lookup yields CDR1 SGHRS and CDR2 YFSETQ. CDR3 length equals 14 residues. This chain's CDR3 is CASSLQASSYEQYF. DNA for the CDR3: TGCGCCAGCAGCTTGCAAGCAAGCTCCTACGAGCAGTACTTC.

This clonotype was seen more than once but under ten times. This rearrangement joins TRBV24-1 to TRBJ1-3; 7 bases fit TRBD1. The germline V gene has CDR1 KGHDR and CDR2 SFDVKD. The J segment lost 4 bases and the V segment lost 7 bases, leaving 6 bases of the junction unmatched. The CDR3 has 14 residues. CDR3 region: CATRKQGSGNTIYF. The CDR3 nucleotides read TGTGCCACCAGAAAACAGGGGTCCGGAAACACCATATATTTT.

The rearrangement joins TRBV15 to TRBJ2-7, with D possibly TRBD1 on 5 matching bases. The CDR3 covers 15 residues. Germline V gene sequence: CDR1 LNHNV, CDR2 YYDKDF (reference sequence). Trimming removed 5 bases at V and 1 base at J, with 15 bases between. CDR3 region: CATSPMGRASYEQYF. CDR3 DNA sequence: TGTGCCACCAGCCCCATGGGCAGGGCTTCCTACGAGCAGTACTTC.

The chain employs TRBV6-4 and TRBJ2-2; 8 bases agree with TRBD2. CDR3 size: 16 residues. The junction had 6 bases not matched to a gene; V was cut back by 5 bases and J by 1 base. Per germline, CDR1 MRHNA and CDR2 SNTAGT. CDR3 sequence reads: CASSSGGAQNTGELFF. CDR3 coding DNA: TGTGCCAGCAGTTCCGGGGGGGCACAGAACACCGGGGAGCTGTTTTTT.

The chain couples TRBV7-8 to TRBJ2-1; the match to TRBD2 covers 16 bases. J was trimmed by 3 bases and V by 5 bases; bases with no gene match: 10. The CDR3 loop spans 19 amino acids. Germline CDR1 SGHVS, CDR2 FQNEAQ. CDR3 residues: CASSLGGTSGRAYYNEQFF. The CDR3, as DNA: TGTGCCAGCAGCCTAGGAGGGACTAGCGGGAGGGCTTACTACAATGAGCAGTTCTTC.

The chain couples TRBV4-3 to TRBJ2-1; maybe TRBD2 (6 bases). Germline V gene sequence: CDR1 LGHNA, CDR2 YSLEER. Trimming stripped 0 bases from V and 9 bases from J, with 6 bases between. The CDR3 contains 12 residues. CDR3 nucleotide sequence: TGCGCCAGCAGCCAAGACGGGAGTGAGCAGTTCTTC. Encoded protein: CASSQDGSEQFF.

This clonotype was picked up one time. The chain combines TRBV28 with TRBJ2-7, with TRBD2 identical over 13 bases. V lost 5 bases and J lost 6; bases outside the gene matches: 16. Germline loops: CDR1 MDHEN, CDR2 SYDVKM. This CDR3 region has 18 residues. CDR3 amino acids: CASSHRGQWTSGSPEQYF. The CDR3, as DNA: TGTGCCAGCAGTCACCGTGGCCAGTGGACTAGCGGGAGTCCCGAGCAGTACTTC.

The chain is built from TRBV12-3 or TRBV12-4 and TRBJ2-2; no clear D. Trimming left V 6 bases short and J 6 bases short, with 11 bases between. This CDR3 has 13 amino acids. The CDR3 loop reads CASSPRVPGELFF. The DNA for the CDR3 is TGTGCCAGCAGCCCCCGCGTTCCCGGGGAGCTGTTTTTT.

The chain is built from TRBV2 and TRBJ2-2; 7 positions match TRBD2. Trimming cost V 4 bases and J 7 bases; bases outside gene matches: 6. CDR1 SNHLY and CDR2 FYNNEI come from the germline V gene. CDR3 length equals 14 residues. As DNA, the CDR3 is TGTGCCAGCAGTGTTCAGCGGGGTCACGGGGAGCTGTTTTTT. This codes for CASSVQRGHGELFF.

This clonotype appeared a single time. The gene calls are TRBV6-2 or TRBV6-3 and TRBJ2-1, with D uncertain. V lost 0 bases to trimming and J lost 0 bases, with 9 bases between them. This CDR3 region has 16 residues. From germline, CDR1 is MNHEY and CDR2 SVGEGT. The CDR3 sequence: CASSYSGPSSYNEQFF. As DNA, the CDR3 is TGTGCCAGCAGTTACTCGGGTCCCAGCTCCTACAATGAGCAGTTCTTC.

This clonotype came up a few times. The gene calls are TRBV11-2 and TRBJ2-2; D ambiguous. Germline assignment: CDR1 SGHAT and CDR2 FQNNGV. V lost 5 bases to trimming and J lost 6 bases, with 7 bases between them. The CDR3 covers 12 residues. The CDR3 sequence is CASSQFAGELFF. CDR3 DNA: TGTGCCAGCAGCCAGTTTGCCGGGGAGCTGTTTTTT.

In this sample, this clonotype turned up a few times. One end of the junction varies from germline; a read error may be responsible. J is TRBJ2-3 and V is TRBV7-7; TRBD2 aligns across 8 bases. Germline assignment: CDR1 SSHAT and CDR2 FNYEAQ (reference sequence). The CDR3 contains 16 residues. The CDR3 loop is CASSPVSGGKADTQYF. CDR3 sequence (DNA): TGTGCTAGCAGCCCCGTGTCGGGGGGGAAGGCAGATACGCAGTATTTT.

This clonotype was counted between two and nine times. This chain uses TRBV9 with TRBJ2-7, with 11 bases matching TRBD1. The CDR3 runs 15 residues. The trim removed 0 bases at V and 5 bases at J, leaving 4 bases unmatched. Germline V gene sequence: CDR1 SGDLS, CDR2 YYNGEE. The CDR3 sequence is CASSVGGQGDDEQYF. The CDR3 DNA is TGTGCCAGCAGCGTAGGGGGACAGGGGGACGACGAGCAGTACTTC.

DNA of the CDR3: TGTGCCAGCGGGTCCGGGACAGGGGCCTACAATGAGCAGTTCTTC. Amino acids: CASGSGTGAYNEQFF. This chain links TRBV28 with TRBJ2-1; 10 bases are shared with TRBD1. This CDR3 has 15 residues. Trimming at V came to 8 bases and at J to 2 bases, leaving 6 bases not matched to a gene. CDR1 and CDR2 from the germline V gene are MDHEN and SYDVKM. The variable domain in full, with the rest retrieved from reference TRBV28 and TRBJ2-1, is DVKVTQSSRYLVKRTGEKVFLECVQDMDHENMFWYRQDPGLGLRLIYFSYDVKMKEKGDIPEGYSVSREKKERFSLILESASTNQTSMYLCASGSGTGAYNEQFFGPGTRLTVL.

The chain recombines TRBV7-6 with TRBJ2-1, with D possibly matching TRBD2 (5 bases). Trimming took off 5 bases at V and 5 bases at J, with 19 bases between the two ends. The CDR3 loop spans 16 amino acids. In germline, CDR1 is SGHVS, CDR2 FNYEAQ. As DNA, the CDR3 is TGTGCCAGCAGCCATATTGGAGGCGGCCTCGACAATGAGCAGTTCTTC. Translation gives CASSHIGGGLDNEQFF. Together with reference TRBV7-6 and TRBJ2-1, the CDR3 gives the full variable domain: GAGVSQSPRYKVTKRGQDVALRCDPISGHVSLYWYRQALGQGPEFLTYFNYEAQQDKSGLPNDRFSAERPEGSISTLTIQRTEQRDSAMYRCASSHIGGGLDNEQFFGPGTRLTVL.

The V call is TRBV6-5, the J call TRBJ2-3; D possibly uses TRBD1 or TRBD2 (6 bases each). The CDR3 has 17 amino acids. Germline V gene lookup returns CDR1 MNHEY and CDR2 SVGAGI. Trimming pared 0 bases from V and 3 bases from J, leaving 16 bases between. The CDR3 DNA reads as TGTGCCAGCAGTTACTCGGGTTCTAGGGGGGCAACAGATACGCAGTATTTT. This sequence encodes CASSYSGSRGATDTQYF.

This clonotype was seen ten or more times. CDR3 loop: CASSRDRNTDTQYF. The CDR3 DNA reads as TGTGCCAGCAGCCGGGACAGAAACACAGATACGCAGTATTTT. The chain uses TRBV7-2 and TRBJ2-3; 7 positions agree with TRBD1. Unmatched junction bases numbered 4, after V lost 5 bases and J lost 2 bases. The CDR3 runs to 14 residues. The germline V gene has CDR1 SGHTA and CDR2 FQGNSA.

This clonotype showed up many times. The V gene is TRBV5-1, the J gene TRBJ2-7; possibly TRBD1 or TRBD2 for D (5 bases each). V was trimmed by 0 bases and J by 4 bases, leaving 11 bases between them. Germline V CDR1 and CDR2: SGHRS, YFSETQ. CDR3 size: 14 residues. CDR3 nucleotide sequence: TGCGCCAGCAGCTTGGTGGGGACGGGTTACGAGCAGTACTTC. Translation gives CASSLVGTGYEQYF.

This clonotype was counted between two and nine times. Here the CDR3 reads CASSGSPTGELFF. CDR3 nucleotide sequence: TGTGCCAGCAGTGGAAGTCCCACCGGGGAGCTGTTTTTT. The chain uses TRBV2 and TRBJ2-2; D not resolved. Deletions cut 4 bases from V and 4 bases from J, with 7 bases between. Germline V lookup: CDR1 SNHLY, CDR2 FYNNEI. The length of the CDR3 is 13 residues.

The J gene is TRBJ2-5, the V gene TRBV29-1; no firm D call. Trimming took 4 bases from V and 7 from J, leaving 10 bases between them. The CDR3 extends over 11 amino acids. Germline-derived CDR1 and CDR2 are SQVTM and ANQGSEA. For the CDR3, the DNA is TGCAGCGTTGCTGGCCCAGGGACCCAGTACTTC. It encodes CSVAGPGTQYF.

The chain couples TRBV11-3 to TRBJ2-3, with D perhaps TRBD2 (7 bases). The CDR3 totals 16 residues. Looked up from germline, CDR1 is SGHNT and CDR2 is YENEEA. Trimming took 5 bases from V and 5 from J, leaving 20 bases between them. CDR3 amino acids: CASSVRGGRSGDTQYF. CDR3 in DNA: TGTGCCAGCAGCGTTAGGGGGGGCCGATCCGGAGATACGCAGTATTTT.

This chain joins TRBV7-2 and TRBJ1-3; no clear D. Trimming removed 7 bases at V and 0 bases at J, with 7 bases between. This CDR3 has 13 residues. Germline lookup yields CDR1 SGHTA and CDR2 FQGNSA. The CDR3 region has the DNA TGTGCCAGCACCCGGCGCTCTGGAAACACCATATATTTT. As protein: CASTRRSGNTIYF.

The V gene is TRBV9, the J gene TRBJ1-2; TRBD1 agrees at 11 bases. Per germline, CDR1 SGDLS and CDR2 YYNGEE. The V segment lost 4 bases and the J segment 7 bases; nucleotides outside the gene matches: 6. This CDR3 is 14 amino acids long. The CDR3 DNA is TGTGCCAGCAGCCGGACAGGGGGCTTAGGTGGCTACACCTTC. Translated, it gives CASSRTGGLGGYTF.

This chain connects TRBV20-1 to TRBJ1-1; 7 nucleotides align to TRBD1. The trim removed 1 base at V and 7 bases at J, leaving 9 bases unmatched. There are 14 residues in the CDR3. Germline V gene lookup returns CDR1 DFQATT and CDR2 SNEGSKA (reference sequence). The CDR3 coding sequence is TGCAGTGCTAGAGGAACAGGGAGGGGGCTTGAAGCTTTCTTT. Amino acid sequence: CSARGTGRGLEAFF.

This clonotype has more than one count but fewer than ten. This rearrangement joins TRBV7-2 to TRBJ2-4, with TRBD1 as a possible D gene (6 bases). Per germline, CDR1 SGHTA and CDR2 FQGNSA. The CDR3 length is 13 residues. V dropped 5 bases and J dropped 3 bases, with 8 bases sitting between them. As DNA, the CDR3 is TGTGCCAGCAGCCGGGACATCAAAAACATTCAGTACTTC. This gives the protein CASSRDIKNIQYF.

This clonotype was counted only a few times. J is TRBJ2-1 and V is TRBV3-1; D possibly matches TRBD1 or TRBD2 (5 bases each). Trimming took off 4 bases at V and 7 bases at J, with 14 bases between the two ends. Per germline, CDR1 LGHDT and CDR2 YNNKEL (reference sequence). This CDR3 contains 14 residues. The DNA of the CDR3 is TGTGCCAGCAGCCCCAGGGACGGCTATAATGAGCAGTTCTTC. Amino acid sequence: CASSPRDGYNEQFF.